What follows are 10 T cell receptor beta chains derived from one specimen sequenced in a study of blood T cell repertoires in COVID-19. TCRdb's copy holds only in-frame clones and misses some; the assay was immunoSEQ multiplex PCR. The sample contains over 100,000 clones, around nine tenths of which appear only once. Sequenced input: peripheral blood. These TCRs come from a woman in her 70s with COVID-19, enrolled during active disease.

This clone was seen a single time. The rearrangement joins TRBV3-1 (or the pseudogene TRBV3-2) to TRBJ2-2, with D possibly matching TRBD2 (6 bases). This CDR3 spans 15 amino acids. V lost 3 bases to trimming and J lost 8 bases, with 16 bases between them. Germline V gene sequence: CDR1 LGHDT, CDR2 YNNKEL (reference sequence). The CDR3 sequence: CASSQEAGGKGELFF. Written as DNA, the CDR3 is TGTGCCAGCAGCCAGGAGGCAGGCGGGAAAGGGGAGCTGTTTTTT.

The chain recombines TRBV5-4 with TRBJ1-6; 8 bases match TRBD1. The ends lost 4 bases at V and 9 bases at J; junction bases unmatched: 6. The CDR3 consists of 14 residues. Germline assignment: CDR1 SGHNT and CDR2 YYREEE (reference sequence). The CDR3 coding sequence is TGTGCCAGCAGCCTGGACAGGGATGGTTCACCCCTCCACTTT. It is translated as CASSLDRDGSPLHF.

This clone was counted at least ten times. The chain employs TRBV19 and TRBJ2-7; D unclear. The CDR3 length is 15 residues. Germline V gene data show CDR1 as LNHDA and CDR2 as SQIVND (reference sequence). Trimming left V 1 base short and J 0 bases short, with 10 bases between. CDR3 amino acids: CASSIVRAGSYEQYF. Written as DNA, the CDR3 is TGTGCCAGTAGTATAGTGCGAGCAGGCTCCTACGAGCAGTACTTC.

The chain joins TRBV11-1 to TRBJ1-6; D gene unclear. Germline CDR1 reads SGHAT; CDR2 reads FQDESV (reference sequence). Trimming cost V 0 bases and J 7 bases, with 13 bases left between them. CDR3 length: 16 residues. CDR3 DNA sequence: TGTGCCAGCAGCTTAGCGCTTGGCAGGCTCAATTCACCCCTCCACTTT. This codes for CASSLALGRLNSPLHF.

The count of this clone is one. CDR3 DNA sequence: TGTGCCACTAGCGGGGGAAACACAGATACGCAGTATTTT. Amino acid sequence: CATSGGNTDTQYF. The J gene is TRBJ2-3, the V gene TRBV10-3, with 10 bases that match TRBD2. Germline V gene lookup returns CDR1 ENHRY and CDR2 SYGVKD. This CDR3 contains 13 residues. The ends lost 10 bases at V and 2 bases at J; junction bases unmatched: 3.

The chain recombines TRBV19 with TRBJ1-2; D remains unclear. The V gene lost 2 bases and the J gene lost 7 bases, with 17 bases spanning the gap. The V gene's germline CDR1 is LNHDA and CDR2 SQIVND (reference sequence). The length of the CDR3 is 15 residues. The CDR3 DNA sequence: TGTGCCAGTAGTATAATTCCGGGGATCAGCTGTGGCTACACCTTC. This codes for CASSIIPGISCGYTF.

The chain employs TRBV2 and TRBJ2-5; 8 bases map to TRBD2. Germline V CDR1 and CDR2: SNHLY, FYNNEI. The CDR3 covers 15 residues. Unmatched junction bases numbered 7, after V lost 0 bases and J lost 7 bases. CDR3 in amino acids: CASSEARTSSATQYF. CDR3 bases: TGTGCCAGCAGTGAAGCCCGGACTAGCTCGGCGACCCAGTACTTC.

The chain is built from TRBV10-3 and TRBJ2-5; a weak D match, TRBD1 (5 bases). Trimming stripped 4 bases from V and 5 bases from J, with 11 bases between. The CDR3 sequence is 13 residues long. In germline, CDR1 is ENHRY, CDR2 SYGVKD. CDR3 coding DNA: TGTGCCATCAGTGTTGGACACGGGGAGACCCAGTACTTC. Translated, it gives CAISVGHGETQYF.

The J gene is TRBJ1-3, the V gene TRBV3-1 (or the pseudogene TRBV3-2), with 9 nucleotides matching TRBD1. The CDR3 totals 15 residues. With V trimmed by 4 bases and J by 5 bases, 6 bases remained unmatched. The germline gives CDR1 LGHDT, CDR2 YNNKEL (reference sequence). In DNA, the CDR3 is TGTGCCAGCAGCCTAACGACAGGGGGGCGAAACACCATATATTTT. This codes for CASSLTTGGRNTIYF.

The chain couples TRBV28 to TRBJ1-4; the D is unclear. From germline, CDR1 is MDHEN and CDR2 SYDVKM. V shed 7 bases and J shed 5 bases, with 14 bases lying between them. This CDR3 is 14 amino acids long. CDR3 in amino acids: CASTQPNGNEKLFF. In DNA, the CDR3 is TGTGCCAGCACCCAACCCAACGGGAATGAAAAACTGTTTTTT.